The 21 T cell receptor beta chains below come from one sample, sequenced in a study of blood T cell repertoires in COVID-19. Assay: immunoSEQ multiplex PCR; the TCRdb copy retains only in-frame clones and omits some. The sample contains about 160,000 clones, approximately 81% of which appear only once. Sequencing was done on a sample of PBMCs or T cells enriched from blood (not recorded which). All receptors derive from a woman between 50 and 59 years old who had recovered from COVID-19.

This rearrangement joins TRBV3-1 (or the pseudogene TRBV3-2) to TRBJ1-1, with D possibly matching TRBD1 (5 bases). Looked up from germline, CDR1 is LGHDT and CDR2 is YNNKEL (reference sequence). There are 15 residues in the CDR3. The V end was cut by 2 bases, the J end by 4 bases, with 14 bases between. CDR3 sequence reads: CASSQWAGLATEAFF. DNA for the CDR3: TGTGCCAGCAGCCAATGGGCGGGGCTGGCCACTGAAGCTTTCTTT.

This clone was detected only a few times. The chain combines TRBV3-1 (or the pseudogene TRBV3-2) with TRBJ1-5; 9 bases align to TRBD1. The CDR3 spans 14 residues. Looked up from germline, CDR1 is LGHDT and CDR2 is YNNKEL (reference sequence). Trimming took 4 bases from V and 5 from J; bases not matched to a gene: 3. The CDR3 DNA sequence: TGTGCCAGCAGCCGGGGACAGGGATATCAGCCCCAGCATTTT. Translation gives CASSRGQGYQPQHF.

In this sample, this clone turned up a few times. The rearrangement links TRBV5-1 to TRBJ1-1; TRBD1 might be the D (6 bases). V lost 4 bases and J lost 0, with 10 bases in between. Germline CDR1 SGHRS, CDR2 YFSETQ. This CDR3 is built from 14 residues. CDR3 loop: CASSRTAMNTEAFF. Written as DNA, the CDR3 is TGCGCCAGCAGCAGGACAGCCATGAACACTGAAGCTTTCTTT.

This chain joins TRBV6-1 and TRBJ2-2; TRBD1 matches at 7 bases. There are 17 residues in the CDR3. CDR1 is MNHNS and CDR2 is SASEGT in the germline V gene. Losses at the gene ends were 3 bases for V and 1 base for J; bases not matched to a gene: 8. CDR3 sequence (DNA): TGTGCCAGCAGTGAGGTTTTCGGGACAGTGAACACCGGGGAGCTGTTTTTT. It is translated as CASSEVFGTVNTGELFF.

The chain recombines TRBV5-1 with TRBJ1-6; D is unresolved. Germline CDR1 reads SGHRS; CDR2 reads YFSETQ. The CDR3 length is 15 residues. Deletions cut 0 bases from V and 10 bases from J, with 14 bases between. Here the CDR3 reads CASSLDPGSSSPLHF. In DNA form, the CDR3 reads TGCGCCAGCAGCTTGGATCCGGGTTCGAGCTCACCCCTCCACTTT. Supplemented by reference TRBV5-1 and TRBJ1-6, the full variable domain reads KAGVTQTPRYLIKTRGQQVTLSCSPISGHRSVSWYQQTPGQGLQFLFEYFSETQRNKGNFPGRFSGRQFSNSRSEMNVSTLELGDSALYLCASSLDPGSSSPLHFGNGTRLTVT.

CDR3 sequence: CASSPGDNQPQHF. CDR3 sequence (DNA): TGTGCCAGCTCCCCGGGGGACAATCAGCCCCAGCATTTT. The chain couples TRBV18 to TRBJ1-5; D is possibly TRBD1 (5 bases). The CDR3 totals 13 residues. The germline V gene encodes CDR1 KGHSH and CDR2 LQKENI. V gave up 6 bases and J gave up 3 bases, with 9 bases separating them.

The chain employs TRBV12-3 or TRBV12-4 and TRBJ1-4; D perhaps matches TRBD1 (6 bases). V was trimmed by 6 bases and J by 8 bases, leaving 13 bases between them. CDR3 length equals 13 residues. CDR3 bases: TGTGCCAGCAGCCTCGGGACATTGGAAAAACTGTTTTTT. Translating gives CASSLGTLEKLFF.

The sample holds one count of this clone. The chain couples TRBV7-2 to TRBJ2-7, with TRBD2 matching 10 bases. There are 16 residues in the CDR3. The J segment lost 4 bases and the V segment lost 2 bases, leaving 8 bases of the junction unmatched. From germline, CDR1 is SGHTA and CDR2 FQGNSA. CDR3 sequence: CASSLSVASGRYEQYF. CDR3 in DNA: TGTGCCAGCAGCTTATCCGTGGCTAGCGGGAGATACGAGCAGTACTTC.

CDR3 sequence reads: CASSLATSPAEAFF. CDR3 coding DNA: TGCGCCAGCAGCTTGGCAACCTCACCAGCTGAAGCTTTCTTT. The rearrangement links TRBV5-1 to TRBJ1-1; no firm D call. V lost 0 bases, J lost 6 bases, and 12 bases lay in between. The CDR3 contains 14 residues. Germline assignment: CDR1 SGHRS and CDR2 YFSETQ.

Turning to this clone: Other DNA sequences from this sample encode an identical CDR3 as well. CDR3 residues: CASGTAYSNQPQHF. The CDR3 DNA is TGTGCCAGCGGGACTGCATATAGCAATCAGCCCCAGCATTTT. This chain joins TRBV6-5 and TRBJ1-5; the D gene is possibly TRBD1 (5 bases). Germline V gene data show CDR1 as MNHEY and CDR2 as SVGAGI. CDR3 length: 14 residues. With 8 bases removed from V and 0 bases from J, the gap between germline ends came to 11 bases.

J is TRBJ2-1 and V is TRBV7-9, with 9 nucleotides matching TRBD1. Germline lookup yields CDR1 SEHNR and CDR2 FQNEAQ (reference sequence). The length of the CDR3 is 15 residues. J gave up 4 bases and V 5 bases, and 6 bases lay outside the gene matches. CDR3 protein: CASSPRGQGYNEQFF. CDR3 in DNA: TGTGCCAGCAGCCCAAGGGGACAGGGATACAATGAGCAGTTCTTC.

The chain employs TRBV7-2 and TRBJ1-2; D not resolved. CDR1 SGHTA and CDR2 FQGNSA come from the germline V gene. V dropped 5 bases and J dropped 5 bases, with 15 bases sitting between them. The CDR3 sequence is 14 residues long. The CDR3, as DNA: TGTGCCAGCAGCCCCCGTTCCCTGACTTATGGCTACACCTTC. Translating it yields CASSPRSLTYGYTF.

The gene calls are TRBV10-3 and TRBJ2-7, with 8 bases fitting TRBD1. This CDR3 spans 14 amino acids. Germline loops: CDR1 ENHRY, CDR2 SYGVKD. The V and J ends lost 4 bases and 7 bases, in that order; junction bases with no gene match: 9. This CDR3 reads CAISGQGTLSEQYF. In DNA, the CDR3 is TGTGCCATCAGTGGACAGGGGACCCTTAGTGAGCAGTACTTC.

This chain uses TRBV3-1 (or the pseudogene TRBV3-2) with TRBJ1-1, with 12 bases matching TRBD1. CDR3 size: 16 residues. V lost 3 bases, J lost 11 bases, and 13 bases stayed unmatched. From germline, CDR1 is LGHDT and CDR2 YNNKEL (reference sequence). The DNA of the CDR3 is TGTGCCAGCAGCCATCCTCCCGGGACAGGGGGCTCGATGGCTTTCTTT. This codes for CASSHPPGTGGSMAFF.

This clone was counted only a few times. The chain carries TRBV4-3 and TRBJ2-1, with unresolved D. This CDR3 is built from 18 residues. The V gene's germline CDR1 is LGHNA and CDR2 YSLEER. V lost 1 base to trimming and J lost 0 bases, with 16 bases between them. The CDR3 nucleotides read TGCGCCAGCAGCCAAGGCCGAACCCAGGTTGGCTCCTACAATGAGCAGTTCTTC. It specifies CASSQGRTQVGSYNEQFF.

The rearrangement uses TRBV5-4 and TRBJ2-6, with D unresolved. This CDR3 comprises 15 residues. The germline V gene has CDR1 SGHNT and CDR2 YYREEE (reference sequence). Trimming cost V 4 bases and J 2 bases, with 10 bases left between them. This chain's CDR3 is CASSPRGAGANVLTF. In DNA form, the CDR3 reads TGTGCCAGCAGCCCGCGAGGAGCTGGGGCCAACGTCCTGACTTTC. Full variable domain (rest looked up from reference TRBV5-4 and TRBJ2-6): ETGVTQSPTHLIKTRGQQVTLRCSSQSGHNTVSWYQQALGQGPQFIFQYYREEENGRGNFPPRFSGLQFPNYSSELNVNALELDDSALYLCASSPRGAGANVLTFGAGSRLTVL.

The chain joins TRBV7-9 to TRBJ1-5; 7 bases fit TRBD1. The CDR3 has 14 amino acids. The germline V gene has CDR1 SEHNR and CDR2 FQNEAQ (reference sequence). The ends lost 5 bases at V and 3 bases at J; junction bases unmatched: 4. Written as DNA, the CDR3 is TGTGCCAGCAGCCAAGAGGGGGCCAATCAGCCCCAGCATTTT. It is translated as CASSQEGANQPQHF.

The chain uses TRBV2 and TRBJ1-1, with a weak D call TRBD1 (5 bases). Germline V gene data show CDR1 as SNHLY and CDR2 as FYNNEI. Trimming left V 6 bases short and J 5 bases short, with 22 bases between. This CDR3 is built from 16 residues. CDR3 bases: TGTGCCAGCAGGAACCCAGGGAGGGGTTCGGGGACTGAAGCTTTCTTT. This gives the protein CASRNPGRGSGTEAFF.

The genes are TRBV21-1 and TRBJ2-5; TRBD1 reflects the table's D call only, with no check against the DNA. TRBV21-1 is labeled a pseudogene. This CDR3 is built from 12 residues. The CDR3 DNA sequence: TGTGCCAGCAGCAACGACAGGGAAACTCTGTACTTC. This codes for CASSNDRETLYF.

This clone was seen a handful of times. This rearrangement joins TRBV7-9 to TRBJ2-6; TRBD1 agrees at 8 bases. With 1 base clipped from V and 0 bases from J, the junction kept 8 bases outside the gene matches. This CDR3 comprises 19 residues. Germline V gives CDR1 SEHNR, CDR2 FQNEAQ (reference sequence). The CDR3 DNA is TGTGCCAGCAGCTTAGGGGCAGGGGGCTCCCCCTCTGGGGCCAACGTCCTGACTTTC. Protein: CASSLGAGGSPSGANVLTF.

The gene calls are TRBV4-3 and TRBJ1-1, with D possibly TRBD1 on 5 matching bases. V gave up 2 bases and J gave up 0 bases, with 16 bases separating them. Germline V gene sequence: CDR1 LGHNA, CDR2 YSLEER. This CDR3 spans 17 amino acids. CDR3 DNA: TGCGCCAGCAGCCAAAGCCAGGGCCTTTTCATGAACACTGAAGCTTTCTTT. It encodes CASSQSQGLFMNTEAFF.